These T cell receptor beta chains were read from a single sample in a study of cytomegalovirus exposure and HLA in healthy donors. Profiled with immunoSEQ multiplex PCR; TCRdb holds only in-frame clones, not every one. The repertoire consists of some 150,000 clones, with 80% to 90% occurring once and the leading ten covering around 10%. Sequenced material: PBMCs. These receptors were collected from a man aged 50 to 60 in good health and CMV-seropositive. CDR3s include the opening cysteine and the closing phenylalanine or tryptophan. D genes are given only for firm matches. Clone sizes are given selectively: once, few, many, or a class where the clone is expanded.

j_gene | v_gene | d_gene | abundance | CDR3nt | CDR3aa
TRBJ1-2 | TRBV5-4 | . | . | TGTGCCAGCAGCCTAGGGGGAGCTAACTATGGCTACACCTTC | CASSLGGANYGYTF
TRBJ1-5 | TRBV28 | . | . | TGTGCCAGCAGGGAGGGTAGTTTGCAGCCCCAGCATTTT | CASREGSLQPQHF
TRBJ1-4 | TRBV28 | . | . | TGTGCCAGCAGGTATCAGGGTTTTGAAAAACTGTTTTTT | CASRYQGFEKLFF
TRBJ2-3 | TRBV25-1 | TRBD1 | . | TGTGCCAGCAGCGCCCGACAGGGGTTAGGCACAGATACGCAGTATTTT | CASSARQGLGTDTQYF
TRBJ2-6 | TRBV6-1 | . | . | TGTGCCAGCAGTGATTTATCCGGGGCCAACGTCCTGACTTTC | CASSDLSGANVLTF
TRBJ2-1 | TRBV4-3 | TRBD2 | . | TGCGCCAGGGAGAGGGAGGGCCAGGTATGCGATGAGCAGTTCTTC | CAREREGQVCDEQFF
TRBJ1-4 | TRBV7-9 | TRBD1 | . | TGTGCCAGCAGTTATCTCGGGACAGATAATGAAAAACTGTTTTTT | CASSYLGTDNEKLFF
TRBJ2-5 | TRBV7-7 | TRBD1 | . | TGTGCTACCGGTGACCTTGGGACAGGGATGGGAGAGACCCAGTACTTC | CATGDLGTGMGETQYF
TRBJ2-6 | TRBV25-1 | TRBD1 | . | TGTGCCAGCAAAGGGGGACAGGGAGGCTCTGGGGCCAACGGCCTGACTTTC | CASKGGQGGSGANGLTF
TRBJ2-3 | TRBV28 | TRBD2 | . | TGTGCCAGCAGTTTAGGCGGGAGGAGCACAGATACGCAGTATTTT | CASSLGGRSTDTQYF
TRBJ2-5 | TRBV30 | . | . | TGTGCCTGGAGTGGAGGGTACGTGCTTAAGACCCAGTACTTC | CAWSGGYVLKTQYF
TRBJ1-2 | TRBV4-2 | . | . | TGTGCCAGCAGCCAAGGGGTCGGGTTGTACTATGGCTACACCTTC | CASSQGVGLYYGYTF
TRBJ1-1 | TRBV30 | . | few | TGTGCCTGTCTTGGAGGGCCCATCCAAGCGGGTGAAGCTTTCTTT | CACLGGPIQAGEAFF
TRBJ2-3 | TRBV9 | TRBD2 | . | TGTGCCAGCAGCGTAGGGGGGGGACTAGCGGGGGCAGATACGCAGTATTTT | CASSVGGGLAGADTQYF
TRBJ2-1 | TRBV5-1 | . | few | TGCGCCAGCAGCTTAGCCGAGGGTGAGCAGTTCTTC | CASSLAEGEQFF
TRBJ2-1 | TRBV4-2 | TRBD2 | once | TGTGCCAGCAGCCAAGATGGGATAGCGGGGGGGGACAATGAGCAGTTCTTC | CASSQDGIAGGDNEQFF
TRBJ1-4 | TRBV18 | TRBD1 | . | TGTGCCAGCTCACCGGGGACAGGGGATGAAAAACTGTTTTTT | CASSPGTGDEKLFF
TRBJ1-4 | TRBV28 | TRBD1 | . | TGTGCCAGCACCCAGTGGGCAGGGGGTTTTGAAAAACTGTTTTTT | CASTQWAGGFEKLFF
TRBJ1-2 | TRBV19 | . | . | TGTGCCAGTAGTGAGGCAGGGCCCCACGTCTACACCTTC | CASSEAGPHVYTF
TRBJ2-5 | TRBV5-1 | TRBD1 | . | TGCGCCAGCAGCTTGGGGGGACAGGGTATTCAAGAGACCCAGTACTTC | CASSLGGQGIQETQYF
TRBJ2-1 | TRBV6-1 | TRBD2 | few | TGTGCCAGCAGTGAAGAATGGCCCGATCGACTAGCGGGGGGACAGGACAATGAGCAGTTCTTC | CASSEEWPDRLAGGQDNEQFF
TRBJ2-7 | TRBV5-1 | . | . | TGCGCCAGCAGCTTCTTAGCGATCCAACCCAACGAGCAGTACTTC | CASSFLAIQPNEQYF
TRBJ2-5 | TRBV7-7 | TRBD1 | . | TGTGCTAGCAGCTCCTGGACAGGGACTCAAGAGACCCAGTACTTC | CASSSWTGTQETQYF
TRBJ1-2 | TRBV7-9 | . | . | TGTTCCAGCAGCGGAGGGCGTGGTGGCTACACCTTC | CSSSGGRGGYTF
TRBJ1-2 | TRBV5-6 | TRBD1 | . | TGTGCCAGCAGCTCAGGGACAGCCCTCTATGGCTACACCTTC | CASSSGTALYGYTF
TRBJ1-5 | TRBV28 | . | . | TGTGCCAGCAGTTTATTTGGCAGGGAGGATCAGCCCCAGCATTTT | CASSLFGREDQPQHF
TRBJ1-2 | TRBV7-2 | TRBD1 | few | TGTGCCAGCAGCTTACGGGAGTCCGGGACAGGGGCTAACTATGGCTACACCTTC | CASSLRESGTGANYGYTF
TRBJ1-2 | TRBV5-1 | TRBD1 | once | TGCGCCAGCAGCTCTGACAGGGGTGGCTACACCTTC | CASSSDRGGYTF
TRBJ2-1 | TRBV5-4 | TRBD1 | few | TGTGCCAGCAGCCCGGAGGACAGGGGGCGGGTTGAGCAGTTCTTC | CASSPEDRGRVEQFF
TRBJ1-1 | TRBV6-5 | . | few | TGTGCCAGCAGTTACCGACAGTACACTGAAGCTTTCTTT | CASSYRQYTEAFF
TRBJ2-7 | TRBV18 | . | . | TGTGCCAGCTCACCAAATCATCTGGCCTCCTACGAGCAGTACTTC | CASSPNHLASYEQYF
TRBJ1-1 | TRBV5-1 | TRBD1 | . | TGCGCCAGCAGCCGGACAGGGGGCCCGGTGAACACTGAAGCTTTCTTT | CASSRTGGPVNTEAFF
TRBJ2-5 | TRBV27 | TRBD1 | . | TGTGCCAGCTCCGGGACAGGGGTGAAGGAGACCCAGTACTTC | CASSGTGVKETQYF
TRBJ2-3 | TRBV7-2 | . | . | TGTGCCAGCAGCCGTCGGGACTTTCCCACAGATACGCAGTATTTT | CASSRRDFPTDTQYF
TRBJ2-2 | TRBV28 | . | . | TGTGCCAGCAGTCCCCGAGTCGGCGGGGAGCTGTTTTTT | CASSPRVGGELFF
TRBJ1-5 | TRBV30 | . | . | TGTGCCTGGAGCCAAGCTACGGGGACCCAGCATTTT | CAWSQATGTQHF
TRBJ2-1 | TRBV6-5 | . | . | TGTGCCAGCAGTAGACCCACAGGGATTGAGCAGTTCTTC | CASSRPTGIEQFF
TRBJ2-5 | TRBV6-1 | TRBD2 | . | TGTGCCAGCAGTTTCCAACTAGCGGTACGGGAGACCCAGTACTTC | CASSFQLAVRETQYF
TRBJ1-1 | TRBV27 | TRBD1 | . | TGTGCCAGCAGGATATTAAAACAGGGGGCCCATAACACTGAAGCTTTCTTT | CASRILKQGAHNTEAFF
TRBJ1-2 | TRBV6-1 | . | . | TGTGCCAGCAGGACGGGTACTAACTATGGCTACACCTTC | CASRTGTNYGYTF
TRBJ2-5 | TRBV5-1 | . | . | TGCGCCAGCAGCCCCCTCCAGGGCGAGACCCAGTACTTC | CASSPLQGETQYF
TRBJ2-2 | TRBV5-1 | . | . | TGCGCCAGCAGCATGACATCTACGAACACCGGGGAGCTGTTTTTT | CASSMTSTNTGELFF
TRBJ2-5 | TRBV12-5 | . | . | TGTGCTAGTGGTTTGGACTATCAAGAGACCCAGTACTTC | CASGLDYQETQYF
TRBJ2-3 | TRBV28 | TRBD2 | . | TGTGCCAGCAGTCTCCCGACTAGCGGGGCGGATACGCAGTATTTT | CASSLPTSGADTQYF
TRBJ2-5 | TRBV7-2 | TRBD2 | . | TGTGCCAGCACTAGCGGGACCTATCAAGAGACCCAGTACTTC | CASTSGTYQETQYF
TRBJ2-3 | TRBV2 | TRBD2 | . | TGTGCCAGCGGGCCGGAGGGCGGGAGGGCCCGAGATACGCAGTATTTT | CASGPEGGRARDTQYF
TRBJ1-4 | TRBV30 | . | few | TGTGCCTGGAGTCGATCCCTAAATGAAAAACTGTTTTTT | CAWSRSLNEKLFF
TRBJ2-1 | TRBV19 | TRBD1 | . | TGTGCCAGTAGCAAAAGACAGGGCACCTACAATGAGCAGTTCTTC | CASSKRQGTYNEQFF
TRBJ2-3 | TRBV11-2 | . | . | TGTGCCAGCAGCTTTTTCGGGGATACGCAGTATTTT | CASSFFGDTQYF
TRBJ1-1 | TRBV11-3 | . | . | TGTGCCAGCAGCCCGGGACAAGGGAATACTGAAGCTTTCTTT | CASSPGQGNTEAFF
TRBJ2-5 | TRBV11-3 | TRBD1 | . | TGTGCCAGCAGCCAGAGGTTCAACAGGGGGCAAGAGACCCAGTACTTC | CASSQRFNRGQETQYF
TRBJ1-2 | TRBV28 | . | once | TGTGCCAGCAGTTTCCCTTACAGTGAGGGCTATGGCTACACCTTC | CASSFPYSEGYGYTF
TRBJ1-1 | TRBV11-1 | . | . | TGTGCCAGCAGAGTGGCAAGGAGCGGCACTGAAGCTTTCTTT | CASRVARSGTEAFF
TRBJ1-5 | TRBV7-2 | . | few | TGTGCCAGCAGCCCGTCCGTATTTACAGGCTGGAATCAGCCCCAGCATTTT | CASSPSVFTGWNQPQHF
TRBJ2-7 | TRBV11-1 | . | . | TGTGCCAGCAGCTTAGACAGATCCTACGAGCAGTACTTC | CASSLDRSYEQYF
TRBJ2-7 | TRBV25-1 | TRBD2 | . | TGTGCCAGCAGTGAATCGCTAGCGGGAATATACGAGCAGTACTTC | CASSESLAGIYEQYF
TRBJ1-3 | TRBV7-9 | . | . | TGTGCCAGCAGCTTATTAGGGGTCTCTGGAAACACCATATATTTT | CASSLLGVSGNTIYF
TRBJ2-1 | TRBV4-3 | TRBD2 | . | TGCGCCAGCAGCCATCTCTCGGGACTAGCGGGAGATAATGAGCAGTTCTTC | CASSHLSGLAGDNEQFF
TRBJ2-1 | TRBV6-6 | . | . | TGTGCCAGTGTTACCGGGGGGCCTAGGTATGAGCAGTTCTTC | CASVTGGPRYEQFF
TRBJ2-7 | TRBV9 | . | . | TGTGCCAGCAGCGTACCAGGGGCCTCCTACGAGCAGTACTTC | CASSVPGASYEQYF